This TCR beta chain was found in a study of CD8 T cells in ankylosing spondylitis. Study findings and constraints: Matched synovial fluid from ankylosing spondylitis patients was reported to be enriched for disease-linked clones. Among TCR beta sequences, a motif of fewer than 10 highly homologous variants appeared characteristic of ankylosing spondylitis blood. Previous work reported some of these motif variants in the synovial fluid and blood of reactive arthritis.

This clonotype was recorded at least ten times. Its specificity is unknown. It was by quantitative 5'-RACE with molecular barcodes that TCR beta libraries were made. TCRdb itself ran the 5' RACE reads through MiXCR, one entry per CDR3 protein. The top ten hold 3% to 4.5% of the sample, which has fewer than 550,000 distinct CDR3 sequences, less than 6% seen once. The germline gives CDR1 SGHVS, CDR2 FNYEAQ. Trimming took off 4 bases at V and 9 bases at J, with 10 bases between the two ends. This CDR3 is 12 amino acids long. This clonotype originated in a male donor with ankylosing spondylitis. J is TRBJ2-1 and V is TRBV7-6; possible D gene TRBD1, 6 bases. Material for sequencing was blood, either unsorted or a sorted T cell fraction (not recorded which). The chain's CDR3 is CASSSGTPEQFF. As DNA, the CDR3 is TGTGCCAGCAGCTCCGGGACACCTGAGCAGTTCTTC.